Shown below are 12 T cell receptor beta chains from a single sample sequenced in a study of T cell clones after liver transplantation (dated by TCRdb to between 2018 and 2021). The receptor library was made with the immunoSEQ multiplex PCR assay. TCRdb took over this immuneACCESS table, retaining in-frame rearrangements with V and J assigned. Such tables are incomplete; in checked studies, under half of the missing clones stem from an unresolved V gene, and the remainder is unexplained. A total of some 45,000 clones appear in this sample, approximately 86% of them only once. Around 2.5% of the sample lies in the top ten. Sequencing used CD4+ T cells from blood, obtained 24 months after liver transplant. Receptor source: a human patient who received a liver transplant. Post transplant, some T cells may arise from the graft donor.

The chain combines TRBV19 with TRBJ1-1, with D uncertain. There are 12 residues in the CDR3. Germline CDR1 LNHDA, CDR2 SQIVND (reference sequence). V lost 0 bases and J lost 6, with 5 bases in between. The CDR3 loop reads CASSIEKSEAFF. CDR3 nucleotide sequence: TGTGCCAGTAGTATAGAGAAGTCTGAAGCTTTCTTT.

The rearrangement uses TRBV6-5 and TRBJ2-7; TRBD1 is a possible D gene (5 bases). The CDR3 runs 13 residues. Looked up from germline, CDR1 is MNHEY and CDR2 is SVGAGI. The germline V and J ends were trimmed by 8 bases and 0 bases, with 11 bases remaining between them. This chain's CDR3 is CASSARDSYEQYF. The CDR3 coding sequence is TGTGCCAGCTCGGCCAGGGACTCCTACGAGCAGTACTTC.

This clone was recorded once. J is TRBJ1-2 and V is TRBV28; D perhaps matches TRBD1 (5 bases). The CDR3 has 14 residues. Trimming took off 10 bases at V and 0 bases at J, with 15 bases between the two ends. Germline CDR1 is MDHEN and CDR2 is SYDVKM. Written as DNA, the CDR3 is TGTGCCACCAAAACCGGGACGGCTAACTATGGCTACACCTTC. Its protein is CATKTGTANYGYTF.

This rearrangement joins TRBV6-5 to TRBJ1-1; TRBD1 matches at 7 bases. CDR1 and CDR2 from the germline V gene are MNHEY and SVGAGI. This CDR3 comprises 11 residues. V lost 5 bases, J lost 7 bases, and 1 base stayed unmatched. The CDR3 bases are TGTGCCAGCAGTAGACAGGGTGAAGCTTTCTTT. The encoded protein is CASSRQGEAFF.

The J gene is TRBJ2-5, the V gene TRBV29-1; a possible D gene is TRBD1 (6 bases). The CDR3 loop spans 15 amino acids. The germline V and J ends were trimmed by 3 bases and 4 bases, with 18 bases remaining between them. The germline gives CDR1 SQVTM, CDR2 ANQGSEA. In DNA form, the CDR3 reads TGCAGCGTTGACCCCCACAACAGGGTAGGAGAGACCCAGTACTTC. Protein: CSVDPHNRVGETQYF.

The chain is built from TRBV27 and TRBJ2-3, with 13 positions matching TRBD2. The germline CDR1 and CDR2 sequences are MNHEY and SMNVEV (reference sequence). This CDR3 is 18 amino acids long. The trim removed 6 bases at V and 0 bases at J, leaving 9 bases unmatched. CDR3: CASRLGLAGPTSTDTQYF. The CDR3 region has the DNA TGTGCCAGCAGACTGGGACTAGCGGGACCCACCAGCACAGATACGCAGTATTTT.

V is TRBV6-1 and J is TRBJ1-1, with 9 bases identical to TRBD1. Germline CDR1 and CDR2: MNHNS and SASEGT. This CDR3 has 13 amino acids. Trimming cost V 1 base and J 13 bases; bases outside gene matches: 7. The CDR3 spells CASSEGGTGLVFF. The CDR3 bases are TGTGCCAGCAGTGAAGGGGGGACAGGGTTGGTTTTCTTT.

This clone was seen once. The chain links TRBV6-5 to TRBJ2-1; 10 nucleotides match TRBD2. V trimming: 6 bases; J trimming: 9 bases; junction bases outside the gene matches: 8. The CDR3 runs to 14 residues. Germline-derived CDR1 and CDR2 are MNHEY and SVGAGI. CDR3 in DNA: TGTGCCAGCAGCTGGACTAGCGGTGGGTTTGAGCAGTTCTTC. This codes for CASSWTSGGFEQFF.

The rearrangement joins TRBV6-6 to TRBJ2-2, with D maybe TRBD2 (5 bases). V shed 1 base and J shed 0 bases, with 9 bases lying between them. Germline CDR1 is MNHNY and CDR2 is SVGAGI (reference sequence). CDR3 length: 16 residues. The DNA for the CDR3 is TGTGCCAGCAGTTACTACCAGCGGACGAACACCGGGGAGCTGTTTTTT. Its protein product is CASSYYQRTNTGELFF.

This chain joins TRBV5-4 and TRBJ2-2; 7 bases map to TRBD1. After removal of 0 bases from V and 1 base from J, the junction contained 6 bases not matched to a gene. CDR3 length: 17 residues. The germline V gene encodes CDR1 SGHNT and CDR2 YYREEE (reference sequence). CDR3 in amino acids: CASSLVRTGLNTGELFF. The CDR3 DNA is TGTGCCAGCAGCTTGGTGAGGACAGGCCTGAACACCGGGGAGCTGTTTTTT.

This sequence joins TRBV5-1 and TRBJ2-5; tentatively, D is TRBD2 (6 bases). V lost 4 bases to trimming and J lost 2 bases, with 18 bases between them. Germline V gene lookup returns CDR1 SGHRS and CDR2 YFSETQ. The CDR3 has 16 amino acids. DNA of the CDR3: TGCGCCAGCAGCCACTGGGGCGGGATAGTTCAAGAGACCCAGTACTTC. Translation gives CASSHWGGIVQETQYF.

CDR3 residues: CASSLLQGTTEAFF. The CDR3 bases are TGTGCCAGCAGTTTATTACAGGGGACCACTGAAGCTTTCTTT. The genes are TRBV28 and TRBJ1-1; 7 bases are a match to TRBD1. Losses at the gene ends were 1 base for V and 4 bases for J; bases not matched to a gene: 3. CDR3 length: 14 amino acids. Germline CDR1 and CDR2: MDHEN and SYDVKM.